This T cell receptor (beta chain) stems from a study of beta chain features in type 1 diabetes. To note about this clone: Its antigen remains unknown.

Points from the study as a whole: Naive, central memory and regulatory TCRB repertoires appeared more similar among patients than healthy donors. There was a moderate but significant shortening of TCRB CDR3s in all four CD4+ subsets of Type 1 diabetes patients.

Markers CD45RO/CCR7/CD25/CD127/CD95/CD27 served to sort CD4+ naive, central memory, regulatory and stem cell-like memory cells. This CDR3 region has 14 residues. V dropped 2 bases and J dropped 2; count of bases not matched to a gene: 0. Germline-derived CDR1 and CDR2 are LGHNA and YNFKEQ. Every bit of the isolated RNA underwent reverse transcription, so sequencing read expressed TCRB transcripts. Measured with immunoSEQ multiplex PCR; TCRdb has only the in-frame clones, and not every one. Of 330,000 or so clones in the sample, roughly an eighth were seen once. The sequencing input was naive CD4+ T cells from blood. This TCR derives from a woman younger than 35 with type 1 diabetes. V and J are TRBV4-2 and TRBJ1-5, with 7 bases identical to TRBD1. This chain's CDR3 is CASSQTGGNQPQHF. For the CDR3, the DNA is TGTGCCAGCAGCCAAACAGGGGGCAATCAGCCCCAGCATTTT.